This TCR beta chain came from a study of PD-L1 blockade in urothelial cancer. General study results and limits: Pretreatment TCR clonality in blood, when below the median, was predictive of better survival. Tumor-associated clones in blood expanded more at 3 weeks in durable-benefit patients.

Time point defined: pretreatment peripheral blood. Patients' cancers were locally advanced or metastatic urothelial carcinomas. Note on this clone: The target antigen is unknown.

Repertoires were generated with immunoSEQ multiplex PCR, while TCRdb's copy carries only in-frame clones and drops some. This table has around 60,000 clones, roughly 79% appearing once. The sequence was collected from a man aged 65 to 85 with urothelial cancer. The source was PBMCs, collected around atezolizumab (anti-PD-L1) treatment.

In DNA form, the CDR3 reads TGTGCCAGCAGGTTCGGGGGGGGTAATTCCTACGAGCAGTACTTC. Translated, it gives CASRFGGGNSYEQYF. This chain links TRBV5-6 with TRBJ2-7, with 8 bases matching TRBD2. Germline V lookup: CDR1 SGHDT, CDR2 YYEEEE. V trimming: 5 bases; J trimming: 1 base; junction bases outside the gene matches: 8. This CDR3 spans 15 amino acids.